This TCR beta chain was found in a study of T cell responses to AZD1222 COVID-19 vaccine. Findings and caveats of the study: Sampled repertoires all dated from after the peak T cell response. Donors were chiefly white British, with a greater number of females, and clonal diversity was perhaps underestimated. Only a handful of AZD1222 recipients, roughly six in all, had baseline seropositivity.

This CDR3 has 12 amino acids. CDR1 and CDR2 from the germline V gene are SGHAT and FQNNGV. V lost 5 bases to trimming and J lost 4 bases, with 8 bases between them. Points on this clone: The antigen is unknown.

Assay used: immunoSEQ multiplex PCR; TCRdb lists only in-frame clones, some missing. The table has under 200,000 clones, roughly 91% seen once. The sequencing here drew on peripheral blood, taken on day 0 of AZD1222 vaccination. The sequence was collected from an adult in good health. The chain uses TRBV11-2 and TRBJ1-2; D is possibly TRBD1 (6 bases). This chain's CDR3 is CASSLDSYGYTF. The CDR3 region has the DNA TGTGCCAGCAGCCTGGACAGCTATGGCTACACCTTC.